This T cell receptor beta chain was sequenced in a study of blood T cells in healthy people across ages. Whole-study context: Per two T cells, template switching captured roughly one barcoded beta molecule. Study findings and constraints: Age showed a roughly linear inverse relationship with TCR beta diversity per million T cells.

A remark on this clonotype: No antigen is known for it.

Roughly 10 milliliters was the volume of peripheral blood drawn from each donor. Per sample, a minimum of 6.5 million PBMCs were isolated. Using a J-beta primer mix together with a sample-barcoded 5' primer, a second PCR was run for about 6 to 11 cycles. TCRdb processed the 5' RACE reads anew with MiXCR; each CDR3 protein has one entry. The sample includes 1.6 million or so distinct CDR3 sequences, around 36% of them seen just once. The CDR3 contains 16 residues. V shed 6 bases and J shed 6 bases, with 21 bases lying between them. The sequenced sample was blood. The receptor comes from a woman between 25 and 40 years old in good health. J is TRBJ1-5 and V is TRBV12-3 or TRBV12-4; D call uncertain. The CDR3 is CASSNRASFAGQPQHF. CDR3 coding DNA: TGTGCCAGCAGCAATCGGGCCAGCTTTGCGGGTCAGCCCCAGCATTTT.